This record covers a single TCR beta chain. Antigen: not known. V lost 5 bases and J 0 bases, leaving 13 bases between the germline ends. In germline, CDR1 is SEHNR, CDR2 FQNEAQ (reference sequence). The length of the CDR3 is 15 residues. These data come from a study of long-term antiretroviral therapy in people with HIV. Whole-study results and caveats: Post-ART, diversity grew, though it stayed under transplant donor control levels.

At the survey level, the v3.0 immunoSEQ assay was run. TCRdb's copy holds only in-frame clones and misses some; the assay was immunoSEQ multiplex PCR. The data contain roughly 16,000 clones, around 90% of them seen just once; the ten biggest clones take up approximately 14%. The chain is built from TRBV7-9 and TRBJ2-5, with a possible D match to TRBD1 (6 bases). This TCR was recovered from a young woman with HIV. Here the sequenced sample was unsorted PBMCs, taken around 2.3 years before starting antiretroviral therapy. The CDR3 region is CASSLGRGNQETQYF. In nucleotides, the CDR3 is TGTGCCAGCAGCCTGGGAAGGGGGAACCAAGAGACCCAGTACTTC.